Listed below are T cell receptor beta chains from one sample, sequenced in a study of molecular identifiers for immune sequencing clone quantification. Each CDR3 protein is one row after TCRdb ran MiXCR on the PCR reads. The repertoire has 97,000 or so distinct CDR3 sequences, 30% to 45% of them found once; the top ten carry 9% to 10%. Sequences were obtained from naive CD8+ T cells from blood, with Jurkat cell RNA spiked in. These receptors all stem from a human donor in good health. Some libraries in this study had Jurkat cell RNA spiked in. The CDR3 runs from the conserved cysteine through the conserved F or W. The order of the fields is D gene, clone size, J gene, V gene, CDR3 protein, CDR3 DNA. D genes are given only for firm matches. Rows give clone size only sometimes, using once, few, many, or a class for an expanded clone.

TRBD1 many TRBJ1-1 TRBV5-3 CAFRTGDPEAFF TGTGCCTTCCGGACAGGGGACCCTGAAGCTTTCTTT
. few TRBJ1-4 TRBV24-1 CATSDFGNDAGEKLFF TGTGCCACCAGTGATTTCGGCAACGACGCAGGTGAAAAACTGTTTTTT
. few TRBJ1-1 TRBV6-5 CASGVSENTEAFF TGTGCCAGCGGGGTGAGCGAGAACACTGAAGCTTTCTTT
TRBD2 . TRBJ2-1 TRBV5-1 CASSLLGLAGNYIEQFF TGCGCCAGCAGCTTACTGGGACTAGCGGGGAACTACATTGAGCAGTTCTTC
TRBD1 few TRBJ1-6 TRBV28 CATRDRGNSPLHF TGTGCCACCCGGGACAGGGGTAATTCACCCCTCCACTTT
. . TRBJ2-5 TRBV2 CASSEDFGSATQQETQYF TGTGCCAGCAGTGAAGACTTTGGCAGCGCTACTCAACAAGAGACCCAGTACTTC
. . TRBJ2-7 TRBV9 CASSVEETGRYEQYF TGTGCCAGCAGCGTAGAAGAAACGGGAAGGTACGAGCAGTACTTC
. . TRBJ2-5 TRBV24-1 CATSDLLQETQYF TGTGCCACCAGTGATTTGCTGCAAGAGACCCAGTACTTC
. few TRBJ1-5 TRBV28 CASSLAYSNQPQHF TGTGCCAGCAGTTTAGCATATAGCAATCAGCCCCAGCATTTT
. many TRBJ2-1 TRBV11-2 CASSSSNSEQFF TGTGCCAGCAGCTCCAGCAATAGCGAGCAGTTCTTC
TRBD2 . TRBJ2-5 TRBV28 CASSSLPVLAGGRETQYF TGTGCCAGCAGTTCGTTACCAGTCTTAGCGGGGGGAAGAGAGACCCAGTACTTC
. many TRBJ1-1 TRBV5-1 CASSGGPVDTEAFF TGCGCCAGCAGCGGGGGACCGGTGGACACTGAAGCTTTCTTT
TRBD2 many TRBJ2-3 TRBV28 CASSQGLAGSTDTQYF TGTGCCAGCAGTCAGGGACTAGCGGGATCCACAGATACGCAGTATTTT
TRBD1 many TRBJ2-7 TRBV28 CASSSETGGRPLGEQYF TGTGCCAGCAGTTCCGAGACAGGGGGGAGGCCCTTAGGGGAGCAGTACTTC
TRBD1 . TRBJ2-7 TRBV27 CASSPGGAGYEQYF TGTGCCAGCAGTCCAGGGGGCGCGGGATACGAGCAGTACTTC
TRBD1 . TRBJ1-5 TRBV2 CASTDWGTGPNQPQHF TGTGCCAGCACCGACTGGGGGACAGGACCCAATCAGCCCCAGCATTTT
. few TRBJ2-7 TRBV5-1 CASSFVVQGGTEQYF TGCGCCAGCAGCTTCGTGGTACAGGGAGGAACCGAGCAGTACTTC
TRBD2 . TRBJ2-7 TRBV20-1 CSAKREATYEQYF TGCAGTGCTAAGCGGGAGGCCACCTACGAGCAGTACTTC
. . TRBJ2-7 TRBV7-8 CASSQDYYEQYF TGTGCCAGCAGCCAAGACTACTACGAGCAGTACTTC
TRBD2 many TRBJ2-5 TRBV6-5 CASSPFRTSGETQYF TGTGCCAGCAGCCCCTTTCGAACTAGCGGAGAGACCCAGTACTTC
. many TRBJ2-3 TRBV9 CASSVWDTDTQYF TGTGCCAGCAGCGTATGGGACACAGATACGCAGTATTTT
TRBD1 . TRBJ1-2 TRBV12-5 CASGVGQGIGSGYTF TGTGCTAGTGGTGTGGGACAGGGCATTGGTAGTGGCTACACCTTC
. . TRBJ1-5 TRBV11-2 CASSLVGRGDTQHF TGTGCCAGCAGCTTAGTAGGACGCGGAGATACGCAGCATTTT
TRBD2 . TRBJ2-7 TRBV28 CASSRGGGSREQYF TGTGCCAGCAGTAGGGGTGGCGGGAGCCGCGAGCAGTACTTC
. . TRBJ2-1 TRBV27 CASSLSRSYNEQFF TGTGCCAGCAGTTTAAGCCGCTCCTACAATGAGCAGTTCTTC
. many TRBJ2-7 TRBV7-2 CASSPLGHEQYF TGTGCCAGCAGCCCTCTAGGCCACGAGCAGTACTTC
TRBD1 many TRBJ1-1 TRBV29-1 CSADQGARLNTEAFF TGCAGCGCGGACCAGGGGGCGAGGCTGAACACTGAAGCTTTCTTT